The 10 T cell receptor beta chains below were found in one sample sequenced in a study of blood T cells in healthy people across ages. A second about 7 to 12 cycle PCR used barcoded and J-beta primers. TCRdb re-derived calls from the 5' RACE reads in MiXCR, one entry per CDR3 protein. The sample holds around 500,000 distinct CDR3 sequences, roughly 43% seen once. Sequencing was carried out using blood. The source is a man older than 75 in good health.

The sample holds a few counts of this clonotype. The V gene is TRBV7-9, the J gene TRBJ1-1; D uncertain. V was shortened by 5 bases and J by 4 bases, with 11 bases between the two germline ends. The CDR3 length is 13 residues. Germline assignment: CDR1 SEHNR and CDR2 FQNEAQ (reference sequence). The CDR3: CASSVTSPTEAFF. The CDR3 nucleotides are TGTGCCAGCAGCGTTACGTCCCCCACTGAAGCTTTCTTT.

This clonotype was counted between two and nine times. This chain links TRBV7-3 with TRBJ1-1; maybe TRBD1 (6 bases). V was clipped by 2 bases and J by 5 bases, with 9 bases between them. The CDR3 totals 13 residues. CDR1 SGHTA and CDR2 FQGTGA come from the germline V gene. Here the CDR3 DNA reads TGTGCCAGCAGCTTATACAGGGAGACTGAAGCTTTCTTT. The encoded protein is CASSLYRETEAFF.

This clonotype has more than one count but fewer than ten. The chain uses TRBV5-1 and TRBJ2-1; 8 nucleotides line up with TRBD2. CDR3 length: 15 residues. In germline, CDR1 is SGHRS, CDR2 YFSETQ. J gave up 5 bases and V 0 bases, and 4 bases lay outside the gene matches. CDR3 in amino acids: CASSLGREGNNEQFF. CDR3 DNA: TGCGCCAGCAGCTTGGGTCGGGAGGGGAACAATGAGCAGTTCTTC.

The chain employs TRBV27 and TRBJ2-5; possible D gene TRBD1, 6 bases. Trimming took 5 bases from V and 5 from J, leaving 12 bases between them. Germline CDR1 and CDR2: MNHEY and SMNVEV (reference sequence). This CDR3 region has 13 residues. Here the CDR3 reads CASSHSRGETQYF. The CDR3, as DNA: TGTGCCAGCAGTCACTCAAGGGGGGAGACCCAGTACTTC.

This rearrangement joins TRBV20-1 to TRBJ2-5; no reliable D call. Near its end, the DNA agrees better with TRBJ2-7, so the J call may be wrong. This CDR3 contains 13 residues. Germline lookup yields CDR1 DFQATT and CDR2 SNEGSKA (reference sequence). The CDR3 is CSALPRADYEQYF. The CDR3 region has the DNA TGCAGTGCCCTCCCACGGGCCGATTACGAGCAGTACTTC.

V is TRBV4-1 and J is TRBJ2-6; 7 positions match TRBD1. This CDR3 comprises 17 residues. Germline lookup yields CDR1 MGHRA and CDR2 YSYEKL. Trimming at V came to 1 base and at J to 0 bases, leaving 3 bases not matched to a gene. CDR3 bases: TGCGCCAGCAGCCAAGGGACAGGACTCTCTGGGGCCAACGTCCTGACTTTC. It codes for CASSQGTGLSGANVLTF.

The chain links TRBV20-1 to TRBJ2-5, with 10 positions matching TRBD1. CDR1 DFQATT and CDR2 SNEGSKA come from the germline V gene (reference sequence). The V segment lost 5 bases and the J segment 4 bases; nucleotides outside the gene matches: 7. There are 14 residues in the CDR3. CDR3 coding DNA: TGCAGTGCTCCCCGGACAGGGGGTTTAGAGACCCAGTACTTC. Encoded protein: CSAPRTGGLETQYF.

This rearrangement joins TRBV6-5 to TRBJ1-1; 7 bases fit TRBD1. CDR3 length equals 17 residues. V lost 5 bases to trimming and J lost 0 bases; unmatched junction nucleotides: 12. The germline CDR1 and CDR2 sequences are MNHEY and SVGAGI. The CDR3, as DNA: TGTGCCAGCAGTACCCGACAGGGTCGGGGAATGAACACTGAAGCTTTCTTT. As protein: CASSTRQGRGMNTEAFF.

This clonotype occurred a few times. The chain combines TRBV6-6 with TRBJ2-7; TRBD1 matches 9 bases. Losses at the gene ends were 4 bases for V and 6 bases for J; bases not matched to a gene: 10. From germline, CDR1 is MNHNY and CDR2 SVGAGI (reference sequence). The CDR3 is made up of 15 amino acids. CDR3 residues: CASSFPTGGFSEQYF. In DNA form, the CDR3 reads TGTGCCAGCAGTTTCCCGACAGGGGGTTTCTCCGAGCAGTACTTC.

Remarks on this clonotype: A much larger clone differs from this one at a single base, so this may be a read error. The rearrangement links TRBV5-1 to TRBJ2-7, with TRBD2 identical over 8 bases. Losses at the gene ends were 4 bases for V and 7 bases for J; bases not matched to a gene: 10. This CDR3 region has 14 residues. The V gene's germline CDR1 is SGHRS and CDR2 YFSETQ. In nucleotides, the CDR3 is TGCGCCAGCAGCGTAAGCGGGGGACTAGAAGAGCAGTACTTC. Translating it yields CASSVSGGLEEQYF. Together with reference TRBV5-1 and TRBJ2-7, the CDR3 gives the full variable domain: KAGVTQTPRYLIKTRGQQVTLSCSPISGHRSVSWYQQTPGQGLQFLFEYFSETQRNKGNFPGRFSGRQFSNSRSEMNVSTLELGDSALYLCASSVSGGLEEQYFGPGTRLTVT.